Each of the 20 T cell receptor beta chains below was sequenced from the same sample in a study of spatial heterogeneity in lung cancer. Time point reported: sample taken at primary tumor resection. TCRdb re-analysed the 5' RACE reads in MiXCR, keeping a single row per CDR3 protein. In the table there are 2,500 to 3,500 distinct CDR3 sequences, roughly a sixth of which are singletons. Which antigens these TCRs recognize remains unknown. Findings of the study overall: It was found that expanded intratumoral alpha and beta TCR counts tracked tumor mutation counts.

The material sequenced was lung tumor tissue, taken at surgery. The origin of the receptors is a male donor with early-stage non-small cell lung cancer.

Details on this clonotype: This beta chain came through as a stray read in a library set up for alpha chains, and its size says little. This sequence joins TRBV4-3 and TRBJ1-2, with 11 positions matching TRBD1. There are 15 residues in the CDR3. Germline CDR1 LGHNA, CDR2 YSLEER. Trimming took 3 bases from V and 5 from J; bases not matched to a gene: 5. CDR3 amino acids: CASSQAGTGGYGYTF. The CDR3 nucleotides read TGCGCCAGCAGCCAGGCTGGGACAGGGGGATATGGCTACACCTTC.

This clonotype rates as large. Little can be read into the size of this beta chain, an off-target read in a library designed for alpha chains. The V and J genes are TRBV7-2 and TRBJ2-7; TRBD2 aligns across 8 bases. The CDR3 contains 14 residues. Germline CDR1 and CDR2: SGHTA and FQGNSA. Germline trimming cut 3 bases from V and 8 bases from J; bases unmatched to any gene: 9. CDR3 in DNA: TGTGCCAGCAGCTTCGGTGAAGCGGGAGAAAAGCAGTACTTC. Its protein product is CASSFGEAGEKQYF.

By sample fraction, this clonotype is large. This beta chain slipped into a library made for alpha chains as a stray read, so its size is not meaningful. The V gene is TRBV20-1, the J gene TRBJ2-2; no firm D call. This CDR3 contains 12 residues. Germline CDR1 reads DFQATT; CDR2 reads SNEGSKA (reference sequence). V was pared by 3 bases and J by 7 bases, with 9 bases between. CDR3 protein: CSARAVNGELFF. The DNA for the CDR3 is TGCAGTGCTAGGGCGGTGAACGGGGAGCTGTTTTTT.

Note on this clonotype: A library prepared for alpha chains yielded this beta chain as an off-target read; its size is of little meaning. The chain has TRBV10-3 and TRBJ2-5; no reliable D call. In germline, CDR1 is ENHRY, CDR2 SYGVKD. The ends were cut back, 3 bases at V and 4 bases at J, with 15 bases in the middle. CDR3 length: 15 amino acids. DNA for the CDR3: TGTGCCATCAGTGACTTACCCCATTGGGGAGAGACCCAGTACTTC. It yields the protein CAISDLPHWGETQYF.

To note about this clonotype: Within a library made for alpha chains, this beta chain is off target, and its count is uninformative. This chain links TRBV10-3 with TRBJ2-2; possibly TRBD2 for D (5 bases). Germline lookup yields CDR1 ENHRY and CDR2 SYGVKD. The V gene lost 0 bases and the J gene lost 1 base, with 12 bases spanning the gap. This CDR3 has 17 amino acids. CDR3 loop: CAISESSGSGNTGELFF. CDR3 nucleotides: TGTGCCATCAGTGAGTCGAGCGGATCAGGGAACACCGGGGAGCTGTTTTTT.

This clonotype was recorded a few times. Because this beta chain is a stray read in a library intended to capture alpha chains, its abundance should not be given much weight. The J gene is TRBJ2-7, the V gene TRBV4-2; 12 bases match TRBD2. There are 16 residues in the CDR3. V shed 1 base, J shed 1 base, and the junction held 2 bases outside the gene matches. CDR1 is LGHNA, CDR2 YNFKEQ, per germline. The CDR3 reads CASSQGTSGDSYEQYF. CDR3 nucleotides: TGTGCCAGCAGCCAAGGGACTAGCGGGGATTCCTACGAGCAGTACTTC.

This clonotype was picked up a small number of times. This beta chain is off target for a library built for alpha chains, so its abundance means little. The chain carries TRBV19 and TRBJ1-1; 11 bases fit TRBD1. This CDR3 comprises 15 residues. J lost 1 base, V lost 8 bases, and 6 bases had no gene match. Germline values: CDR1 LNHDA, CDR2 SQIVND (reference sequence). CDR3 DNA: TGTGCCAGTTCGGACAGGGGGCTTCCGAACACTGAAGCTTTCTTT. Translated, it gives CASSDRGLPNTEAFF.

This clonotype was seen a few times. Because the library targeted alpha chains, this beta chain is an off-target read whose size means little. This chain uses TRBV19 with TRBJ2-5; D may be TRBD1 or TRBD2 (5 bases each). The CDR3 consists of 15 residues. Germline CDR1 is LNHDA and CDR2 is SQIVND (reference sequence). Trimming removed 1 base at V and 5 bases at J, with 14 bases between. CDR3 sequence (DNA): TGTGCCAGTAGTATAGGGGGACCTCCCGTGGAGACCCAGTACTTC. Translated: CASSIGGPPVETQYF.

By share of the sample, this clonotype is medium-sized. This beta chain slipped into a library made for alpha chains as a stray read, so its size is not meaningful. The chain joins TRBV7-9 to TRBJ1-4; a weak D match, TRBD1 (6 bases). The CDR3 has 17 amino acids. Looked up from germline, CDR1 is SEHNR and CDR2 is FQNEAQ (reference sequence). V shed 5 bases and J shed 0 bases, with 16 bases lying between them. Here the CDR3 DNA reads TGTGCCAGCAGCCCCGGACAGTTTGGTGCAACTAATGAAAAACTGTTTTTT. This codes for CASSPGQFGATNEKLFF.

This clonotype rates as medium-sized (0.01 to 0.1%). This beta chain turned up in a library designed for alpha chains; as an off-target read, its abundance says little. The rearrangement joins TRBV6-2 or TRBV6-3 to TRBJ2-1; TRBD2 aligns across 11 bases. This CDR3 comprises 16 residues. V was pared by 5 bases and J by 4 bases, with 7 bases of the junction left unmatched. Per the germline V gene, CDR1 is MNHEY and CDR2 is SVGEGT. CDR3 nucleotides: TGTGCCAGCAGTCCCGGGACTAGCGGCCGATACAATGAGCAGTTCTTC. This gives the protein CASSPGTSGRYNEQFF.

Worth noting for this clonotype: Found in a library prepared for alpha chains, this beta chain is an off-target read, and its abundance has little meaning. The genes are TRBV9 and TRBJ1-5, with unresolved D. This CDR3 spans 14 amino acids. V shed 0 bases and J shed 7 bases, with 11 bases lying between them. The germline V gene encodes CDR1 SGDLS and CDR2 YYNGEE. CDR3 DNA sequence: TGTGCCAGCAGCGTAGAGGATGGAGGGCAGCCCCAGCATTTT. It yields the protein CASSVEDGGQPQHF. The full variable domain, with the rest looked up from reference TRBV9 and TRBJ1-5, is DSGVTQTPKHLITATGQRVTLRCSPRSGDLSVYWYQQSLDQGLQFLIQYYNGEERAKGNILERFSAQQFPDLHSELNLSSLELGDSALYFCASSVEDGGQPQHFGDGTRLSIL.

A word on this clonotype: For a library built for alpha chains, this beta chain is a stray read; little rests on its size. The V and J genes are TRBV7-3 and TRBJ2-1, with D possibly being TRBD2 (7 bases). The CDR3 consists of 13 residues. Trimming removed 2 bases at V and 8 bases at J, with 10 bases between. The V gene's germline CDR1 is SGHTA and CDR2 FQGTGA. CDR3 sequence: CASSLGGADEQFF. The DNA of the CDR3 is TGTGCCAGCAGCTTAGGGGGGGCCGATGAGCAGTTCTTC.

As to this clonotype: This beta chain appears as a stray read in a library generated for alpha chains; its size is not informative. The rearrangement uses TRBV5-4 and TRBJ2-6; 7 bases agree with TRBD1. This CDR3 spans 18 amino acids. Per germline, CDR1 SGHNT and CDR2 YYREEE (reference sequence). J gave up 0 bases and V 3 bases, and 9 bases lay outside the gene matches. The CDR3 region is CASSSSGQINSGANVLTF. DNA for the CDR3: TGTGCCAGCAGCTCATCGGGACAGATAAACTCTGGGGCCAACGTCCTGACTTTC.

The sample holds many counts of this clonotype. As an off-target read in a library built for alpha chains, this beta chain has a frequency of little significance. The chain has TRBV9 and TRBJ2-3; possibly TRBD1 for D (5 bases). Germline V gene sequence: CDR1 SGDLS, CDR2 YYNGEE. V dropped 0 bases and J dropped 7 bases, with 12 bases sitting between them. This CDR3 spans 14 amino acids. For the CDR3, the DNA is TGTGCCAGCAGCGTAGAAGACAGCTCGAATACGCAGTATTTT. As protein: CASSVEDSSNTQYF.

This clonotype was detected a few times. This beta chain slipped into a library made for alpha chains as a stray read, so its size is not meaningful. V and J are TRBV27 and TRBJ1-5, with D hard to call. Germline CDR1 reads MNHEY; CDR2 reads SMNVEV (reference sequence). The V gene lost 3 bases and the J gene lost 3 bases, with 9 bases spanning the gap. The CDR3 totals 14 residues. The CDR3 DNA follows: TGTGCCAGCAGTTTCGGAGGAATCAATCAGCCCCAGCATTTT. It is translated as CASSFGGINQPQHF.

This clonotype was found a few times. This beta chain slipped into a library made for alpha chains as a stray read, so its size is not meaningful. The rearrangement links TRBV6-5 to TRBJ2-5; a possible D gene is TRBD1 (6 bases). The ends were cut back, 2 bases at V and 4 bases at J, with 14 bases in the middle. Germline assignment: CDR1 MNHEY and CDR2 SVGAGI. The CDR3 contains 15 residues. The chain's CDR3 is CASSYPQGQGETQYF. The CDR3, as DNA: TGTGCCAGCAGTTACCCCCAGGGACAAGGAGAGACCCAGTACTTC.

A word on this clonotype: One end of the junction does not line up with germline, which may come from a read error. Little can be read into the size of this beta chain, an off-target read in a library designed for alpha chains. The V call is TRBV5-1, the J call TRBJ2-1; D unresolved. The CDR3 runs 14 residues. Per the germline V gene, CDR1 is SGHRS and CDR2 is YFSETQ. The CDR3 nucleotides read TGCGCCAGCAGCTTGAGTAGCTGGGCCAATGAGCAGCTCTTC. Protein product: CASSLSSWANEQLF.

A note on this clonotype: The size of this beta chain means little, since it is a stray read in a library made for alpha chains. The gene calls are TRBV5-4 and TRBJ2-3; 12 bases are shared with TRBD2. The CDR3 sequence is 16 residues long. The V gene end was trimmed by 0 bases and the J gene end by 1 base; junction bases not matched to a gene: 0. Germline V gene lookup returns CDR1 SGHNT and CDR2 YYREEE (reference sequence). CDR3 sequence reads: CASSLGLAGGTDTQYF. The CDR3, as DNA: TGTGCCAGCAGCTTGGGACTAGCGGGGGGCACAGATACGCAGTATTTT.

Sample share makes this clonotype medium-sized. This beta chain slipped into a library made for alpha chains as a stray read, so its size is not meaningful. The chain is built from TRBV5-1 and TRBJ1-2, with a possible D match to TRBD1 (6 bases). Germline loops: CDR1 SGHRS, CDR2 YFSETQ. Trimming left V 4 bases short and J 4 bases short, with 14 bases between. This CDR3 spans 14 amino acids. The DNA for the CDR3 is TGCGCCAGCAGCGCAGACAGGCTGGTCTATGGCTACACCTTC. As protein: CASSADRLVYGYTF.

This clonotype was observed a few times. Being off target in a library aimed at alpha chains, this beta chain has a size of little meaning. V usage is TRBV10-2 and J usage is TRBJ2-3, with 9 bases matching TRBD2. V was clipped by 6 bases and J by 4 bases; unmatched bases: 11. CDR3 length: 16 residues. Looked up from germline, CDR1 is WSHSY and CDR2 is SAAADI. The CDR3 DNA reads as TGCGCCAGCAGAGCACTAGCGGGTGATAGGGCAGATACGCAGTATTTT. This gives the protein CASRALAGDRADTQYF.